Detailed here is one TCR beta chain. The record originates from a study of blood T cell repertoires in COVID-19. Some clones are missing from TCRdb's copy, which holds only in-frame ones; the method was immunoSEQ multiplex PCR. The sample lists 78,000 or so clones, 83% occurring once. CDR1 is SQVTM, CDR2 ANQGSEA, per germline. V gave up 2 bases and J gave up 4 bases; unmatched junction bases: 0. This CDR3 has 12 residues. Sequencing was done on a sample of peripheral blood. The source is an older woman with acute or convalescent COVID-19. The chain uses TRBV29-1 and TRBJ1-1; 8 nucleotides agree with TRBD1. The CDR3: CSVEQGATEAFF. CDR3 nucleotides: TGCAGCGTTGAACAGGGGGCCACTGAAGCTTTCTTT. Together with reference TRBV29-1 and TRBJ1-1, the CDR3 gives the full variable domain: SAVISQKPSRDICQRGTSLTIQCQVDSQVTMMFWYRQQPGQSLTLIATANQGSEATYESGFVIDKFPISRPNLTFSTLTVSNMSPEDSSIYLCSVEQGATEAFFGQGTRLTVV.